This TCR beta chain was documented in a study of blood T cell repertoires in COVID-19. Looking at the study overall: Sites across the United States, Italy and Spain contributed samples from acute and convalescent COVID-19. In each case, the material was cDNA or gDNA derived from T cells, B-cell-depleted T cells, or PBMCs.

Trimming at V came to 4 bases and at J to 4 bases, leaving 8 bases not matched to a gene. Germline V gene lookup returns CDR1 SNHLY and CDR2 FYNNEI. This CDR3 has 15 residues. Authors' processing steps: Cell counts per sample came from amplifying reference gene primers. Sequencing used immunoSEQ multiplex PCR; TCRdb keeps in-frame clones, though not all of them. Clone size and the V and J calls come from that table; the DNA yielded D and trimming. The sample has about 190,000 clones; approximately 91% are singletons. This clonotype originated in a man between 70 and 80 years old with active or convalescent COVID-19. Sequencing input: peripheral blood. The chain has TRBV2 and TRBJ2-7, with 9 bases lining up with TRBD2. The DNA of the CDR3 is TGTGCCAGCAGTGGGGGAGGTAGCGGGAGATACGAGCAGTACTTC. Encoded protein: CASSGGGSGRYEQYF.